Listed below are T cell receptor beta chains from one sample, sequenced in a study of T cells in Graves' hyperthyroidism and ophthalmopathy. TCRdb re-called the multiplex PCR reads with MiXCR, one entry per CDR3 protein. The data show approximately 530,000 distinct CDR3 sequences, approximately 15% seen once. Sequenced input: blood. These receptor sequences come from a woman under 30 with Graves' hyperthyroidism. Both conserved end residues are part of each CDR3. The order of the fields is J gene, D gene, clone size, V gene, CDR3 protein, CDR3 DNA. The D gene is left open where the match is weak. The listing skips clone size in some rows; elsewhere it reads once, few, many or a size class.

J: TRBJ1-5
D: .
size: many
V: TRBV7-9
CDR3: CASSSEGGRENQPQHF
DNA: TGTGCCAGCAGCAGCGAAGGGGGACGGGAAAATCAGCCCCAGCATTTT

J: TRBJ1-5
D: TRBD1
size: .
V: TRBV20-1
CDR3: CSARFTGGLGQPQHF
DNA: TGCAGTGCTAGATTCACAGGGGGCTTGGGTCAGCCCCAGCATTTT

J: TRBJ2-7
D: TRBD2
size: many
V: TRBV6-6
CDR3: CASSYSGLADEQYF
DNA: TGTGCCAGCAGTTACTCAGGCCTAGCGGACGAGCAGTACTTC

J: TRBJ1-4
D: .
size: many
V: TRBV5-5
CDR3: CASSRPGATNEKLFF
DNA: TGTGCCAGCAGCCGGCCGGGTGCAACTAATGAAAAACTGTTTTTT

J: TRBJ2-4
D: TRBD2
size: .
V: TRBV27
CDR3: CASSSTGTSGGKNIQYF
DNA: TGTGCCAGCAGTTCGACCGGGACTAGCGGGGGGAAAAACATTCAGTACTTC

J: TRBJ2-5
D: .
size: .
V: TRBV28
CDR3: CACSLNPRETQYF
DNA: TGTGCCTGCAGTTTGAACCCTAGGGAGACCCAGTACTTC

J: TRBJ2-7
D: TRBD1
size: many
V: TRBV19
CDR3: CASSRPGTGSSYEQYF
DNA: TGTGCCAGTAGTAGACCCGGGACAGGGAGCTCCTACGAGCAGTACTTC

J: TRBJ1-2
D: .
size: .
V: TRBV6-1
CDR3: CASSLRQKIYGYTF
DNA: TGTGCCAGCAGCCTTCGACAGAAAATCTATGGCTACACCTTC

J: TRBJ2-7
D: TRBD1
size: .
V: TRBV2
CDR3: CASRRGQGFDEQYF
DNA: TGTGCCAGCAGGCGGGGACAGGGTTTCGACGAGCAGTACTTC

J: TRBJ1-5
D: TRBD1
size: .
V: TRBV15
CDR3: CATSRGGTGHQPQHF
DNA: TGTGCCACCAGCAGAGGGGGGACAGGGCATCAGCCCCAGCATTTT

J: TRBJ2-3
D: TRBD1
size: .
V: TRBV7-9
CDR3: CASSGDRGLRTDTQYF
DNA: TGTGCCAGCAGCGGAGACAGGGGGCTAAGGACAGATACGCAGTATTTT

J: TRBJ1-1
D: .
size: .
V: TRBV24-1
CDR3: CATAREGSTEAFF
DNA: TGTGCCACCGCCAGGGAAGGTTCCACTGAAGCTTTCTTT

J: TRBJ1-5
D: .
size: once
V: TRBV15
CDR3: CATSREAWGNQPQHF
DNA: TGTGCCACCAGCAGAGAGGCCTGGGGCAATCAGCCCCAGCATTTT

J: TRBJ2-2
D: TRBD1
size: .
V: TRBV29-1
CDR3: CSARRGQGWGGELFF
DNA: TGCAGCGCCCGAAGGGGACAGGGGTGGGGCGGGGAGCTGTTTTTT

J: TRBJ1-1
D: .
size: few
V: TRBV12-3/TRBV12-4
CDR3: CASSFFPRGGWTEAFF
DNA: TGTGCCAGCAGTTTTTTCCCCAGGGGAGGATGGACTGAAGCTTTCTTT

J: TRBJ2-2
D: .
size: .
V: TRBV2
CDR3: CASSTRGAGTGELFF
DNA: TGTGCCAGCAGTACGAGGGGCGCGGGCACCGGGGAGCTGTTTTTT

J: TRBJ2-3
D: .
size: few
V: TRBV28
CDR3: CASSLPTNTDTQYF
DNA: TGTGCCAGCAGTTTACCGACTAACACAGATACGCAGTATTTT

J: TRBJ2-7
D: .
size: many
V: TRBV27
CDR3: CASNDRNFPYEQYF
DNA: TGTGCCAGCAATGACAGGAATTTCCCCTACGAGCAGTACTTC

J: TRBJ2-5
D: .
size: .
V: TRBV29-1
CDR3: CSVGVNRQETHYF
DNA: TGCAGCGTTGGGGTCAACAGGCAAGAGACCCACTACTTC

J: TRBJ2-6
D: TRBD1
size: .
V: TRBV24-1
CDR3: CATSDRTGAGANVLTF
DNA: TGTGCCACCAGTGACCGTACAGGGGCTGGGGCCAACGTCCTGACTTTC

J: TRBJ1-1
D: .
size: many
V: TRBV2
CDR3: CASRTNTEAFF
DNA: TGTGCCAGCAGGACAAACACTGAAGCTTTCTTT

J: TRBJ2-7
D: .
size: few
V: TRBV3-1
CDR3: CASSRIMSSYEQYF
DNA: TGTGCCAGCAGCCGAATCATGAGCTCCTACGAGCAGTACTTC

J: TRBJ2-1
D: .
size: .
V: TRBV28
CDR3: CASSLLIGRGDEQLF
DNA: TGTGCCAGCAGTTTATTGATAGGAAGGGGGGATGAGCAGCTCTTC

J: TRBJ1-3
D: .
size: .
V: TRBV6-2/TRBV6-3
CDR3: CATGYFATIYF
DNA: TGTGCCACCGGATATTTTGCCACCATATATTTT

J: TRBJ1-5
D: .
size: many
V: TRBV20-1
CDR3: CSARDTGRSDEWPQHF
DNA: TGCAGTGCTAGGGATACCGGGAGGTCTGATGAATGGCCCCAGCATTTT

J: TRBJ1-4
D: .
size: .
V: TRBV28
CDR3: CASGMTGHNEKLFF
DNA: TGTGCCAGCGGCATGACAGGACATAATGAAAAACTGTTTTTT

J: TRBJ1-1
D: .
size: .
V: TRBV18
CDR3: CASSPEVENTEAFF
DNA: TGTGCCAGCTCACCGGAAGTGGAGAACACTGAAGCTTTCTTT

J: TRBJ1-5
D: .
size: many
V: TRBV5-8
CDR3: CASSVDWPQHF
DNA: TGTGCCAGCAGCGTGGATTGGCCCCAGCATTTT

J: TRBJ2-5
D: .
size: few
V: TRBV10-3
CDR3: CAISESQGQETQYF
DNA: TGTGCCATCAGTGAGTCGCAGGGGCAAGAGACCCAGTACTTC

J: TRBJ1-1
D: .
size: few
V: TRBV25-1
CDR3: CASSEPDTPEAFF
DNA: TGTGCCAGCAGTGAACCGGACACCCCTGAAGCTTTCTTT

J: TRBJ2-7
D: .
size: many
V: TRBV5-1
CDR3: CASSLTGFGSYEQYF
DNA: TGCGCCAGCAGCTTGACAGGGTTTGGCTCATACGAGCAGTACTTC

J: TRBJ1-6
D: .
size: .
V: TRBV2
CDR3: CASSVPPGRNNSPLHF
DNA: TGTGCCAGCAGTGTCCCCCCGGGACGGAATAATTCACCCCTCCACTTT

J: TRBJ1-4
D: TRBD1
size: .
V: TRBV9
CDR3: CASSTDRAGAEKLFF
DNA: TGTGCCAGCAGCACGGACAGGGCCGGGGCTGAAAAACTGTTTTTT

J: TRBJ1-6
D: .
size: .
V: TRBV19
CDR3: CASSPRGGSYYNSPLHF
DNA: TGCGCCAGTAGTCCCAGGGGAGGCTCCTATTATAATTCACCCCTCCACTTT

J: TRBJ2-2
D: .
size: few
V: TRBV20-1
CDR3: CSAIGGDPGELFF
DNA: TGCAGTGCTATAGGGGGGGATCCCGGGGAGCTGTTTTTT

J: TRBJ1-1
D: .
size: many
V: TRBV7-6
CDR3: CASSLGAVNTEAFF
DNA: TGTGCCAGCAGCTTAGGGGCAGTGAACACTGAAGCTTTCTTT

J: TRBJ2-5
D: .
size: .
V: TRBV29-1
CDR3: CSVEVDTLREETQYF
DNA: TGCAGCGTTGAGGTGGACACCCTTAGGGAAGAGACCCAGTACTTC

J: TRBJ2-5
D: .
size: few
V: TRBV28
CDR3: CASSPGLLQETQYF
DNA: TGTGCCAGCAGTCCCGGACTTCTCCAAGAGACCCAGTACTTC

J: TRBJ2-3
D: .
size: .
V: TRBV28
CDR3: CASEDGGRGDTQYF
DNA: TGTGCCAGCGAGGACGGGGGGCGCGGGGATACGCAGTATTTT

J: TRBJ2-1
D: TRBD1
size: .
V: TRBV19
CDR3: CASSMDRGSHNEQFF
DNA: TGTGCCAGTAGTATGGACAGGGGTTCTCACAATGAGCAGTTCTTC

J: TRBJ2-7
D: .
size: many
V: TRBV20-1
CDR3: CSGGRYYEQYF
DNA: TGCAGCGGGGGTCGATACTACGAGCAGTACTTC

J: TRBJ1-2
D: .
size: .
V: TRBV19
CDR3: CASLKRNSLNYGYTF
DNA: TGTGCCAGCCTAAAGCGGAACAGCCTTAACTATGGCTACACCTTC

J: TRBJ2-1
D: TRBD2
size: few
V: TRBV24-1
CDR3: CATSDPGTSGGRRGEQFF
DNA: TGTGCCACCAGTGATCCCGGGACTAGCGGGGGGAGGAGGGGTGAGCAGTTCTTC

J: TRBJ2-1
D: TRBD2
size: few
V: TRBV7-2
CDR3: CASSPRLASDEQFF
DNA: TGTGCCAGCAGCCCACGACTAGCTTCCGATGAGCAGTTCTTC

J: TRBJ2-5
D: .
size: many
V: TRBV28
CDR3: CASTQAGWRGKETQYF
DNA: TGTGCCAGCACCCAAGCAGGGTGGCGGGGAAAAGAGACCCAGTACTTC

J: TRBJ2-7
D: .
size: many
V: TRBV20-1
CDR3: CSAIGVGEQYF
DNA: TGCAGTGCTATAGGGGTCGGAGAGCAGTACTTC

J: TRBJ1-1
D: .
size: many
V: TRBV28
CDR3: CASTEPGTMNTEAFF
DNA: TGTGCCAGCACGGAACCCGGGACGATGAACACTGAAGCTTTCTTT

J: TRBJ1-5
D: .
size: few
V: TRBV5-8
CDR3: CASSLEPVRQPQHF
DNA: TGTGCCAGCAGCTTGGAGCCAGTGCGTCAGCCCCAGCATTTT

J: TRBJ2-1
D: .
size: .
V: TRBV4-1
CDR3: CASSQDGRLSYNEQFF
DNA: TGCGCCAGCAGCCAAGATGGGCGTTTGTCCTACAATGAGCAGTTCTTC

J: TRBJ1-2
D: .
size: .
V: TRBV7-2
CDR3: CASSPLYYGYTF
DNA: TGTGCCAGCAGCCCATTGTACTATGGCTACACCTTC

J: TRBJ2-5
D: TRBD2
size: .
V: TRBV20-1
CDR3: CSASEQRTSGYQETQYF
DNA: TGCAGTGCTAGCGAGCAAAGGACTAGCGGGTACCAAGAGACCCAGTACTTC

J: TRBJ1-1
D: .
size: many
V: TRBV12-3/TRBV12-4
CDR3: CASTAYGGGGTEAFF
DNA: TGTGCCAGCACCGCTTATGGTGGGGGAGGGACTGAAGCTTTCTTT